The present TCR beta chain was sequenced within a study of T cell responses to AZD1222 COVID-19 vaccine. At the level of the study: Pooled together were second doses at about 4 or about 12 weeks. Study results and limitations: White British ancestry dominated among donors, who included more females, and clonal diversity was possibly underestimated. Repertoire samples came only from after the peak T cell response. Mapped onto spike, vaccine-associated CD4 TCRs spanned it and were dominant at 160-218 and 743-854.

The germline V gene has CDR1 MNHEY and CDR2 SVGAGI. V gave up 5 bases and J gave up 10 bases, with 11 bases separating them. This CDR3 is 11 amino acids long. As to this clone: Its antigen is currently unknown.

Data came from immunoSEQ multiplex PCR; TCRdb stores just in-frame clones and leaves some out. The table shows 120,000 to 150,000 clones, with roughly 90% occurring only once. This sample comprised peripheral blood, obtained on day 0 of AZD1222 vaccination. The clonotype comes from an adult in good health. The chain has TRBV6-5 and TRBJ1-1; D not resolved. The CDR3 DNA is TGTGCCAGCAGTATAGGAAGAGTAGCTTTCTTT. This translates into CASSIGRVAFF.